The clone carrying this T cell receptor beta chain was picked up a small number of times. The antigen is undetermined. A read error may account for a junction end that differs from germline. The germline gives CDR1 PRHDT, CDR2 FYEKMQ (reference sequence). This CDR3 region has 15 residues. Using a J-beta primer mix together with a sample-barcoded 5' primer, a second PCR was run for about 6 to 11 cycles. Each CDR3 protein is one row after TCRdb ran MiXCR on the 5' RACE reads. The sample yields about 1 million distinct CDR3 sequences, 35% to 55% seen once. The data derive from a study of blood T cells in healthy people across ages. Findings and caveats of the study: When set beside aged donors, long-lived donors presented more naive CD4+ cells and higher diversity. Donor CMV status, an unknown factor, possibly confounded changes in expanded clonotypes.

The sequencing input was blood. The sequence derives from a woman aged 60 to 75 in good health. The rearrangement uses TRBV13 and TRBJ1-2; D ambiguous. CDR3 in amino acids: CASSLEALANYGYTF. DNA for the CDR3: TGCGCCAGCAGCTTGGAGGCGCTCGCGAACTATGGCTACACCTTC.